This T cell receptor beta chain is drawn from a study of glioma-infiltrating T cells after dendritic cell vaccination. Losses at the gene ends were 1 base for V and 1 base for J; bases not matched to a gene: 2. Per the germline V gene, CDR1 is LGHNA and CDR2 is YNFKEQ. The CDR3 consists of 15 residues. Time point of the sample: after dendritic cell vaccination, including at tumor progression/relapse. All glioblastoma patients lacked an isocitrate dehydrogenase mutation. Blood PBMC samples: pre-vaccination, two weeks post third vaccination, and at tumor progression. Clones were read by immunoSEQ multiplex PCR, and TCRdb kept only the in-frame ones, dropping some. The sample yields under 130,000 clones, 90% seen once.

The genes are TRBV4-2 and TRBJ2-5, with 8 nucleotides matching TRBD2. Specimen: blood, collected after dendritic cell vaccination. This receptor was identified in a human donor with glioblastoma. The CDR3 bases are TGTGCCAGCAGCCAAGGGCTAGCGGGCCAAGAGACCCAGTACTTC. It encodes CASSQGLAGQETQYF.